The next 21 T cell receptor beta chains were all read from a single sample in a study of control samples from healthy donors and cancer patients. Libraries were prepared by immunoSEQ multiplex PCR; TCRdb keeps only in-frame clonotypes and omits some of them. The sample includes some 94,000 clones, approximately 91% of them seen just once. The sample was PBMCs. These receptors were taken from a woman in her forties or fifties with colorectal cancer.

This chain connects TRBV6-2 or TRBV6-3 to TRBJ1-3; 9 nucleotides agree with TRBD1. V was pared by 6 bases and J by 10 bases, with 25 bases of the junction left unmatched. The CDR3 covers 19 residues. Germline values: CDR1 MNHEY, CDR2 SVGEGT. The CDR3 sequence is CASSNLADLTGGAERTIYF. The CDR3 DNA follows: TGTGCCAGCAGCAACTTAGCGGATCTGACAGGGGGTGCGGAAAGAACCATATATTTT.

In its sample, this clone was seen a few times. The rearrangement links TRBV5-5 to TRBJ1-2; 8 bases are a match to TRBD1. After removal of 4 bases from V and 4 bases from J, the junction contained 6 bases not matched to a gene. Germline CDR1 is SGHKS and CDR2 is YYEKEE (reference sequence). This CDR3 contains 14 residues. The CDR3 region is CASSPGQGRYGYTF. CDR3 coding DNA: TGTGCCAGCAGCCCTGGACAGGGACGCTATGGCTACACCTTC.

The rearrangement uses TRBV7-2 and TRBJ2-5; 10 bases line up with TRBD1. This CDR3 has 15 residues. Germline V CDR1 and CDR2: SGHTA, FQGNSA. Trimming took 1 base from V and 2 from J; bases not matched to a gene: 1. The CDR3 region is CASSLGGQGQETQYF. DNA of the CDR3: TGTGCCAGCAGCTTAGGGGGACAGGGGCAAGAGACCCAGTACTTC.

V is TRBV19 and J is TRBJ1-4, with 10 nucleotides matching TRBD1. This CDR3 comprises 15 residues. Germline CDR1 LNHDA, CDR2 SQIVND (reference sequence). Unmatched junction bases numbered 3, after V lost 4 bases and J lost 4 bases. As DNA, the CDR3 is TGTGCCAGTAGTAGACAGGGGGCCTATAATGAAAAACTGTTTTTT. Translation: CASSRQGAYNEKLFF.

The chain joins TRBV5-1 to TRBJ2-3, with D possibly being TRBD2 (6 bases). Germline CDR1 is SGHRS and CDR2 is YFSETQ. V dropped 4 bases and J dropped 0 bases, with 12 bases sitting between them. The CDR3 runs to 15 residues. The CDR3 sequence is CASSPEGRSTDTQYF. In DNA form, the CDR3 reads TGCGCCAGCAGCCCGGAGGGTAGAAGCACAGATACGCAGTATTTT.

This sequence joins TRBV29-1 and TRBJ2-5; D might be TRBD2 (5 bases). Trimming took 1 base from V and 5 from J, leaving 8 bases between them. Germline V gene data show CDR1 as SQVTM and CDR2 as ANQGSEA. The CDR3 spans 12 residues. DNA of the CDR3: TGCAGCGTTGAAGGTCCGGGGGAGACCCAGTACTTC. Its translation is CSVEGPGETQYF.

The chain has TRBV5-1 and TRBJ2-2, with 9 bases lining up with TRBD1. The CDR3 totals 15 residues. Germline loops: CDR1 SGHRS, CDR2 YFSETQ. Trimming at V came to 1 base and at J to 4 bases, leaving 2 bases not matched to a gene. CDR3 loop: CASSLRTGVTGELFF. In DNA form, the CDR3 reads TGCGCCAGCAGCTTGCGGACAGGGGTCACCGGGGAGCTGTTTTTT.

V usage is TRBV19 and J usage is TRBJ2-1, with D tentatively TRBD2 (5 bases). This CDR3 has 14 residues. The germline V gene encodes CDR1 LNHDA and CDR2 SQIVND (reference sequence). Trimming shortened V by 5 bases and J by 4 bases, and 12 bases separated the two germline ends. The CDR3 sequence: CASSFGVAYNEQFF. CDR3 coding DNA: TGTGCCAGTAGTTTCGGGGTGGCTTACAATGAGCAGTTCTTC. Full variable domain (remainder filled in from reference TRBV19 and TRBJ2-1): DGGITQSPKYLFRKEGQNVTLSCEQNLNHDAMYWYRQDPGQGLRLIYYSQIVNDFQKGDIAEGYSVSREKKESFPLTVTSAQKNPTAFYLCASSFGVAYNEQFFGPGTRLTVL.

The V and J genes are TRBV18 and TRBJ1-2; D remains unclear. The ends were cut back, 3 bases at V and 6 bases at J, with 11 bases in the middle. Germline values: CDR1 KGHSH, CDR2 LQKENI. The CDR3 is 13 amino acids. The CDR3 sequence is CASSPDEKHGYTF. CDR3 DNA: TGTGCCAGCTCACCGGATGAAAAGCATGGCTACACCTTC.

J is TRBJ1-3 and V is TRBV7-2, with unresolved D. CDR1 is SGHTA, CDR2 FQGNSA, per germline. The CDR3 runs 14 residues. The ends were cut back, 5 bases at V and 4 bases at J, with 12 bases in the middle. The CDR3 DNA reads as TGTGCCAGCAGCCCAACCGGGCTCGGAAACACCATATATTTT. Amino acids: CASSPTGLGNTIYF.

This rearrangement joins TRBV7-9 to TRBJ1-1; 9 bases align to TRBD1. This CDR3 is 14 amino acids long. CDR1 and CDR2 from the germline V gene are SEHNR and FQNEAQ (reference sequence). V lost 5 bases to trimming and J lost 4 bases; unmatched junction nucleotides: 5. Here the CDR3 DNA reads TGTGCCAGCAGCCGTACAGGGGGCGGCACTGAAGCTTTCTTT. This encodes CASSRTGGGTEAFF.

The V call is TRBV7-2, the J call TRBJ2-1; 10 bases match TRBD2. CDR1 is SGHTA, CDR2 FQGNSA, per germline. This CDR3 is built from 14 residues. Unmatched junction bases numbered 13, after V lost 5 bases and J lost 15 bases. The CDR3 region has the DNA TGTGCCAGCAGCCCCGGGGTTAGCGGGGGGCTAGGGTTCTTC. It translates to CASSPGVSGGLGFF.

CDR3 coding DNA: TGTGCCAGCAGCTTGCTCATGACCTCTGGGGCCAACGTCCTGACTTTC. Translated, it gives CASSLLMTSGANVLTF. This chain uses TRBV5-8 with TRBJ2-6; D unclear. CDR1 is SGHTS, CDR2 YDEGEE, per germline. Between the trimmed V and J ends, which lost 1 base and 0 bases, there was a span of 8 bases. This CDR3 region has 16 residues.

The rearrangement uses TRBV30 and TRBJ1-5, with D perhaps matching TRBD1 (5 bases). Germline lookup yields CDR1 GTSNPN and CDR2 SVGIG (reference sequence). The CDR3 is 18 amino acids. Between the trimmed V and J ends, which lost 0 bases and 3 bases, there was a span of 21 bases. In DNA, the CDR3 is TGTGCCTGGAGTGTACCGGGCGGGGGGGGAATCGTCAATCAGCCCCAGCATTTT. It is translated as CAWSVPGGGGIVNQPQHF.

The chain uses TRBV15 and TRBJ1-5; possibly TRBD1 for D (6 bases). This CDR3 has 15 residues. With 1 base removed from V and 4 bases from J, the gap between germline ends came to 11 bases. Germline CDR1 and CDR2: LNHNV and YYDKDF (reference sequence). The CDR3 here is CATSRVRQGNQPQHF. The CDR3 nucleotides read TGTGCCACCAGCAGAGTGAGGCAGGGGAATCAGCCCCAGCATTTT.

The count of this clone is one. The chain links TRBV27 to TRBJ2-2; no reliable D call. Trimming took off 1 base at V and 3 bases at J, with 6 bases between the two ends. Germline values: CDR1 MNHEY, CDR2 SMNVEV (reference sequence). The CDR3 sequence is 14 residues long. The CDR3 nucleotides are TGTGCCAGCAGTTTATTGGCGGACACCGGGGAGCTGTTTTTT. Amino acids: CASSLLADTGELFF.

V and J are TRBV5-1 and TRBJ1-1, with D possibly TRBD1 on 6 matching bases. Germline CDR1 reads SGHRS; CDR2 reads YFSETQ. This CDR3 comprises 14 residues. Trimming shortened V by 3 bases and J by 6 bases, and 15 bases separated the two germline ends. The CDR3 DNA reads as TGCGCCAGCAGCTCCCCCGAGTGGGGGCCTGAAGCTTTCTTT. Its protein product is CASSSPEWGPEAFF. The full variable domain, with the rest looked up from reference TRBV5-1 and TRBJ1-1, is KAGVTQTPRYLIKTRGQQVTLSCSPISGHRSVSWYQQTPGQGLQFLFEYFSETQRNKGNFPGRFSGRQFSNSRSEMNVSTLELGDSALYLCASSSPEWGPEAFFGQGTRLTVV.

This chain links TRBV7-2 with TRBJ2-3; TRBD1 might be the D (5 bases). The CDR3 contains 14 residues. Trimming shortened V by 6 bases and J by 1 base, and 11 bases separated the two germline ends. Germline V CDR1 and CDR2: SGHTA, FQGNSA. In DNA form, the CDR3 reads TGTGCCAGCAGACAAGGGGCGGGCACAGATACGCAGTATTTT. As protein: CASRQGAGTDTQYF.

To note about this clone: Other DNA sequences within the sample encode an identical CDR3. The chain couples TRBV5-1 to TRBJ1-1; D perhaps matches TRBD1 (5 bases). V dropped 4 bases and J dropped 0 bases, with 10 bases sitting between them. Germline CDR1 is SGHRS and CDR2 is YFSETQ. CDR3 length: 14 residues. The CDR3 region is CASSLGTVNTEAFF. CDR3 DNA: TGCGCCAGCAGCCTGGGGACGGTGAACACTGAAGCTTTCTTT. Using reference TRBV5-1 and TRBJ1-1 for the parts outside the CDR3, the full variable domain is KAGVTQTPRYLIKTRGQQVTLSCSPISGHRSVSWYQQTPGQGLQFLFEYFSETQRNKGNFPGRFSGRQFSNSRSEMNVSTLELGDSALYLCASSLGTVNTEAFFGQGTRLTVV.

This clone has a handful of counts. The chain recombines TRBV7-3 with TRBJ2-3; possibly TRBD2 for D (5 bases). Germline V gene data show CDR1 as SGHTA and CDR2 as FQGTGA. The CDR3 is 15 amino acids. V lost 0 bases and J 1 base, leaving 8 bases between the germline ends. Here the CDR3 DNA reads TGTGCCAGCAGCTTAACCCCAGCGGGCACAGATACGCAGTATTTT. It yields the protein CASSLTPAGTDTQYF.

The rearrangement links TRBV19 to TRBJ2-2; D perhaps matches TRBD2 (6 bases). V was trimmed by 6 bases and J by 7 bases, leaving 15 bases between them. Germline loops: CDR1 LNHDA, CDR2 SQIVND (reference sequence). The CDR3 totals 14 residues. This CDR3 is CASRGGGTGGELFF. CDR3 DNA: TGTGCCAGTAGGGGGGGAGGTACCGGCGGGGAGCTGTTTTTT.